This T cell receptor beta chain emerged from a study of CD8 T cells in Susac syndrome. Overall study findings and caveats: The study conceded that relatively few individuals underwent its TCR sequencing and HLA analysis.

TCR beta sequencing was performed on blood CD8+ and CD4+ T cells. Treatment-naive patients with stable or active relapsing-remitting disease served as multiple sclerosis controls. On this clonotype: The antigen is not known.

Per germline, CDR1 MDHEN and CDR2 SYDVKM. Between the trimmed V and J ends, which lost 6 bases and 0 bases, there was a span of 14 bases. The CDR3 spans 16 residues. Random hexamers were used to reverse transcribe the RNA input (roughly 0.5 to 1 ug). An immunoSEQ multiplex PCR amplified TCR beta CDR3 over 54 Vbeta and 13 Jbeta. TCRdb ran MiXCR on the immunoSEQ multiplex PCR reads and lists one entry per CDR3 protein. In the table there are hundreds of thousands of distinct CDR3 sequences, approximately 95% of which are singletons. Material for sequencing was CD4+ T cells from PBMCs. This sequence was found in a human donor with multiple sclerosis. The chain combines TRBV28 with TRBJ2-2; the D call may be TRBD1 or TRBD2 (5 bases each). The CDR3 is CASRLPGTTNTGELFF. The DNA for the CDR3 is TGTGCCAGCAGACTCCCCGGGACGACGAACACCGGGGAGCTGTTTTTT.